This TCR beta chain was captured in a study of T cells in pancreatic ductal adenocarcinoma. This clone was detected a few times. Its matching antigen is unknown. Selected pancreatic ductal adenocarcinoma patients had undergone surgery without neoadjuvant therapy. Germline assignment: CDR1 WNHNN and CDR2 SYGVQD (reference sequence). Between the trimmed V and J ends, which lost 1 base and 2 bases, there was a span of 15 bases. CDR3 length equals 16 residues. The data were produced by immunoSEQ multiplex PCR, yet TCRdb's version contains in-frame clones alone and is incomplete. The sample lists over 8,500 clones; 67% were seen once. Study-level points and caveats: Tumor samples had fewer productive templates and around 7.2-fold fewer unique clonotypes than blood. No significant tumor-blood clonality difference; means were about 0.12 and 0.073. The resected pancreatic cancer cohort was biased toward the minority with early-stage disease. Comparisons of tumor and blood clonality may show falsely lower tumor diversity.

The specimen was pancreatic tumor tissue. This receptor was taken from a human donor with pancreatic ductal adenocarcinoma. V usage is TRBV10-1 and J usage is TRBJ2-7, with a weak D call TRBD2 (5 bases). Here the CDR3 DNA reads TGCGCCAGCAGTGAGTGGAGGCTGGACTCTACCTACGAGCAGTACTTC. This codes for CASSEWRLDSTYEQYF.